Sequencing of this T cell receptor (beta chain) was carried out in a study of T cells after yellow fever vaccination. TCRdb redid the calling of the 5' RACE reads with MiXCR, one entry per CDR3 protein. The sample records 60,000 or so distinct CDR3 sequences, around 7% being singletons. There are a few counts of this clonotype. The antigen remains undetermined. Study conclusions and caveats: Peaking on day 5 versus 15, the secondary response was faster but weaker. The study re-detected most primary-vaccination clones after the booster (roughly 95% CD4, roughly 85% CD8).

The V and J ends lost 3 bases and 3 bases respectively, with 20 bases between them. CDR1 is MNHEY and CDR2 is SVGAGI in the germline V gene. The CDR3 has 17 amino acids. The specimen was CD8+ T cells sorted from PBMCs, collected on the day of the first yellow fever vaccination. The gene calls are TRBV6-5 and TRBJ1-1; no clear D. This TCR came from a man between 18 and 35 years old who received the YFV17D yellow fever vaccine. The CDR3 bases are TGTGCCAGCAGTTATAGACGGGCCCCCCTCGCGTACACTGAAGCTTTCTTT. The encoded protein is CASSYRRAPLAYTEAFF.